This T cell receptor beta chain was captured by sequencing in a study of beta chain features in type 1 diabetes. Remarks on this clone: Its antigen is not known.

Study results and caveats: Individuals with type 1 diabetes displayed fewer insertions and more deletions at VDJ junctions. TCRB CDR3s were moderately but significantly shorter in Type 1 diabetes patients in all four CD4+ subsets.

Expressed TCRB transcripts were sequenced, since all the RNA that had been isolated was reverse transcribed. Produced via immunoSEQ multiplex PCR; TCRdb's table is partial and in-frame only. The table shows approximately 160,000 clones, with roughly 9% occurring only once. The TCR was taken from a woman aged 18-29 years in good health. Source material: central memory CD4+ T cells from blood.

The CDR3 loop reads CAIMDRPDSPLHF. CDR3 bases: TGTGCCATCATGGACAGGCCGGATTCACCCCTCCACTTT. The gene calls are TRBV10-3 and TRBJ1-6, with 7 bases that match TRBD1. This CDR3 comprises 13 residues. The trim removed 7 bases at V and 8 bases at J, leaving 5 bases unmatched. From germline, CDR1 is ENHRY and CDR2 SYGVKD.